The 3 T cell receptor beta chains given below trace back to one sample, sequenced in a study of breast tumors, draining lymph nodes, adjacent tissues. Breast cancer patients provided tissue from their axillary draining lymph nodes. TCRdb ran MiXCR on the multiplex PCR reads and lists one entry per CDR3 protein. The sample records approximately 210,000 distinct CDR3 sequences, approximately 31% being singletons. The source material was axillary lymph node tissue. Receptors were obtained from a female donor with breast cancer. Some clones in this sample may be carry-over from other donors' samples.

This clonotype was seen more than once but under ten times. This may come from a read error, since a much larger clone is one base off. J is TRBJ2-1 and V is TRBV9; D may be TRBD2 (5 bases). Germline CDR1 is SGDLS and CDR2 is YYNGEE. The CDR3 has 14 amino acids. The CDR3 nucleotides are TGTGCCAGCAGCGAGGGAGTCTCCTACAATGAGCAGTCCTTC. Translation gives CASSEGVSYNEQSF.

This clonotype was observed a few times. A much larger clone lies a single base off, so this may be a read error. V usage is TRBV6-2 or TRBV6-3 and J usage is TRBJ1-6; the D gene is possibly TRBD1 (6 bases). In germline, CDR1 is MNHEY, CDR2 SVGEGT. The germline V and J ends were trimmed by 5 bases and 4 bases, with 18 bases remaining between them. CDR3 length: 17 amino acids. CDR3 in amino acids: CASSHEQGVIYNSPLHF. The CDR3 DNA sequence: TGTGCCAGCAGTCACGAACAGGGTGTGATTTATAATTCACCCCTCCACTTT.

In its sample, this clonotype was seen many times. The junction differs from germline at one of its ends, possibly a read error. The J gene is TRBJ1-4, the V gene TRBV6-6; TRBD1 matches at 8 bases. This CDR3 comprises 14 residues. The germline V gene has CDR1 MNHNY and CDR2 SVGAGI (reference sequence). CDR3 DNA: TGTGCCAGCAGTCACTCGACAGGGGATGAAAAACTGTTTTTT. Its protein is CASSHSTGDEKLFF.